The sequence of this T cell receptor (beta chain) was determined in a study of cytomegalovirus exposure and HLA in healthy donors. Study-wide results and caveats: The investigators catalogued 164 TCR beta chains as cytomegalovirus-associated.

This clone was detected a few times. The antigen remains undetermined. The PCR used 60 Vbeta and 13 Jbeta primers. Clones were read by immunoSEQ multiplex PCR, and TCRdb kept only the in-frame ones, dropping some. The top ten clones hold approximately 2.4% of a sample with over 150,000 clones, roughly 77% of them seen once. The sequencing sample was made of PBMCs. The receptor was isolated from a woman in her thirties or forties in good health and CMV-seropositive.

CDR3: CAWSGDRGAEQYF. CDR3 bases: TGTGCCTGGAGTGGGGACAGGGGAGCAGAGCAGTACTTC. V is TRBV30 and J is TRBJ2-7; the match to TRBD1 covers 10 bases. The V gene's germline CDR1 is GTSNPN and CDR2 SVGIG (reference sequence). V lost 1 base, J lost 7 bases, and 4 bases stayed unmatched. CDR3 size: 13 residues.